This entry describes one T cell receptor beta chain. Its antigen is as yet unknown. Assay used: immunoSEQ multiplex PCR; TCRdb lists only in-frame clones, some missing. The sample consists of fewer than 300,000 clones, around 87% of them appearing once. This entry belongs to a study of Ad26.COV2.S vaccination and SARS-CoV-2 variants. Study in general: COV1001, an Ad26.COV2.S trial, supplied this vaccine-arm donor. Participants got Ad26.COV2.S intramuscularly, once or twice 56 days apart. Whole-study findings and limits: Possibly, TCR breadth and depth analyses underestimated total T cell responses. Placebo recipients trailed vaccine recipients in spike-specific TCR breadth.

Treatment specified: some 20 received Ad26.COV2.S at low or high dose, single or two shots; about 5 received placebo; per-sample allocation not given. It was on day 63 after the first vaccine or placebo injection that samples were taken. The germline V gene has CDR1 SGHTA and CDR2 FQGNSA. CDR3 length: 14 amino acids. The V end was cut by 5 bases, the J end by 5 bases, with 14 bases between. The V call is TRBV7-2, the J call TRBJ2-3; perhaps TRBD2 as D (5 bases). The clonotype was recovered from a person between 18 and 59 years old who received the Ad26.COV2.S COVID-19 vaccine or a placebo. The sequencing used peripheral blood, collected in a trial of Ad26.COV2.S vaccine versus placebo. This CDR3 is CASSTPSRVDTQYF. The CDR3 coding sequence is TGTGCCAGCAGCACCCCCTCGAGGGTAGATACGCAGTATTTT.